The next 30 T cell receptor beta chains were all read from a single sample in a study of Ad26.COV2.S vaccination and SARS-CoV-2 variants. The sample's treatment: around 19 received Ad26.COV2.S at low or high dose, single or two shots; five or six received placebo; per-sample allocation not given. Repertoires come from day 63 after the first vaccine or placebo injection. Here immunoSEQ multiplex PCR was the method, and the copy in TCRdb shows in-frame clones only, minus some. The sample holds 380,000 or so clones, approximately 83% seen once. Sequences were derived from peripheral blood, sampled in a trial of Ad26.COV2.S vaccine versus placebo. The receptors originated from a person aged 18 to 59 who received the Ad26.COV2.S COVID-19 vaccine or a placebo.

The CDR3 bases are TGCGCCAGCAGCCAAATCGACAGGGACTATGGCTACACCTTC. Translated: CASSQIDRDYGYTF. V gene TRBV4-1 combines with J gene TRBJ1-2; 7 positions agree with TRBD1. There are 14 residues in the CDR3. CDR1 is MGHRA and CDR2 is YSYEKL in the germline V gene. Trimming removed 2 bases from V and 3 bases from J; junction bases left unmatched: 3.

The rearrangement uses TRBV27 and TRBJ2-7, with D possibly TRBD2 on 6 matching bases. V lost 4 bases and J 2 bases, leaving 18 bases between the germline ends. The CDR3 runs to 16 residues. Germline loops: CDR1 MNHEY, CDR2 SMNVEV (reference sequence). The CDR3 reads CASSSHLRGTAYEQYF. The DNA of the CDR3 is TGTGCCAGCAGTTCCCACCTCCGGGGGACTGCCTACGAGCAGTACTTC.

The gene calls are TRBV6-5 and TRBJ2-2; D is undetermined. This CDR3 comprises 13 residues. Germline V gene data show CDR1 as MNHEY and CDR2 as SVGAGI. Trimming removed 7 bases at V and 4 bases at J, with 10 bases between. The CDR3 reads CASTRSFTGELFF. For the CDR3, the DNA is TGTGCCAGCACCAGGTCCTTCACCGGGGAGCTGTTTTTT.

The chain is built from TRBV27 and TRBJ1-1; D unclear. CDR1 is MNHEY, CDR2 SMNVEV, per germline (reference sequence). The V gene lost 2 bases and the J gene lost 0 bases, with 10 bases spanning the gap. The CDR3 is made up of 15 amino acids. CDR3 sequence (DNA): TGTGCCAGCAGTTTAACTCCCAGAATGAACACTGAAGCTTTCTTT. It translates to CASSLTPRMNTEAFF.

The table lists this clone with a count of one. This rearrangement joins TRBV5-1 to TRBJ1-1; D ambiguous. This CDR3 spans 14 amino acids. CDR1 SGHRS and CDR2 YFSETQ come from the germline V gene. V was trimmed by 2 bases and J by 2 bases, leaving 10 bases between them. The CDR3 nucleotides read TGCGCCAGCAGCTTCCTGAACGCTAACACTGAAGCTTTCTTT. Protein: CASSFLNANTEAFF. Supplemented by reference TRBV5-1 and TRBJ1-1, the full variable domain reads KAGVTQTPRYLIKTRGQQVTLSCSPISGHRSVSWYQQTPGQGLQFLFEYFSETQRNKGNFPGRFSGRQFSNSRSEMNVSTLELGDSALYLCASSFLNANTEAFFGQGTRLTVV.

This chain links TRBV6-5 with TRBJ2-3; perhaps TRBD2 as D (6 bases). Germline-derived CDR1 and CDR2 are MNHEY and SVGAGI. The ends were cut back, 3 bases at V and 1 base at J, with 11 bases in the middle. The CDR3 totals 15 residues. CDR3 DNA sequence: TGTGCCAGCAGTTATCGGGGGTTTGGCACAGATACGCAGTATTTT. Protein product: CASSYRGFGTDTQYF.

This clone was picked up a small number of times. This chain joins TRBV29-1 and TRBJ1-1; D possibly corresponds to TRBD1 (5 bases). The germline V gene has CDR1 SQVTM and CDR2 ANQGSEA. This CDR3 contains 14 residues. The ends were cut back, 4 bases at V and 3 bases at J, with 15 bases in the middle. This CDR3 reads CSVVTPGGHTEAFF. In nucleotides, the CDR3 is TGCAGCGTTGTAACACCTGGGGGTCACACTGAAGCTTTCTTT.

The chain couples TRBV15 to TRBJ1-2, with a weak D call TRBD1 (5 bases). Germline loops: CDR1 LNHNV, CDR2 YYDKDF (reference sequence). The CDR3 is made up of 14 amino acids. V was cut by 5 bases and J by 4 bases, with 14 bases left in between. CDR3 coding DNA: TGTGCCACCAGCGTTCTGGGACGGTTCTATGGCTACACCTTC. Its protein is CATSVLGRFYGYTF.

V usage is TRBV9 and J usage is TRBJ2-3; D might be TRBD2 (6 bases). V was cut by 2 bases and J by 5 bases, with 15 bases left in between. The germline V gene encodes CDR1 SGDLS and CDR2 YYNGEE. CDR3 length: 15 residues. Written as DNA, the CDR3 is TGTGCCAGCAGCGTCGGATCGGGGGAGGTAGATACGCAGTATTTT. Translation: CASSVGSGEVDTQYF.

CDR3 in amino acids: CASSTEPGQGYDEQFF. CDR3 sequence (DNA): TGTGCCAGCAGCACCGAACCGGGACAGGGGTACGATGAGCAGTTCTTC. The chain employs TRBV9 and TRBJ2-1, with 10 bases identical to TRBD1. The V gene's germline CDR1 is SGDLS and CDR2 YYNGEE. Unmatched junction bases numbered 12, after V lost 4 bases and J lost 8 bases. The CDR3 extends over 16 amino acids.

The chain joins TRBV10-3 to TRBJ1-1; D is undetermined. The V end lost 3 bases, the J end lost 3 bases, and 8 bases lay between the germline ends. The CDR3 length is 13 residues. Per germline, CDR1 ENHRY and CDR2 SYGVKD. CDR3 DNA sequence: TGTGCCATCAGTGATGGGGTGGACACTGAAGCTTTCTTT. It yields the protein CAISDGVDTEAFF.

CDR3 amino acids: CASSQDPYGYTF. The CDR3 nucleotides are TGCGCCAGCAGCCAAGATCCCTATGGCTACACCTTC. The J gene is TRBJ1-2, the V gene TRBV4-3; no definite D call. Germline lookup yields CDR1 LGHNA and CDR2 YSLEER. V was cut by 0 bases and J by 4 bases, with 3 bases left in between. The CDR3 is 12 residues long.

V is TRBV11-2 and J is TRBJ2-7; 12 bases are shared with TRBD2. From germline, CDR1 is SGHAT and CDR2 FQNNGV. V lost 5 bases to trimming and J lost 0 bases; unmatched junction nucleotides: 5. The CDR3 spans 16 residues. The CDR3 protein is CASSPTSGGSSYEQYF. The CDR3 nucleotides read TGTGCCAGCAGCCCCACTAGCGGGGGGAGCTCCTACGAGCAGTACTTC.

About this clone itself: The same CDR3 is also encoded by other DNA sequences in this sample. The chain joins TRBV6-4 to TRBJ2-1, with 15 bases identical to TRBD2. The CDR3 is 16 residues long. The germline gives CDR1 MRHNA, CDR2 SNTAGT. J lost 7 bases, V lost 0 bases, and 1 base had no gene match. The CDR3: CASSDSGTSGRNEQFF. The CDR3 DNA follows: TGTGCCAGCAGTGACTCAGGGACTAGCGGGAGGAATGAGCAGTTCTTC.

The chain uses TRBV6-5 and TRBJ1-5; TRBD1 might be the D (5 bases). The germline CDR1 and CDR2 sequences are MNHEY and SVGAGI. The V end was cut by 5 bases, the J end by 7 bases, with 15 bases between. The CDR3 is 14 amino acids. In DNA form, the CDR3 reads TGTGCCAGCAGTAGGCAGGGATGGGGACAGCCCCAGCATTTT. This gives the protein CASSRQGWGQPQHF.

The rearrangement uses TRBV19 and TRBJ2-7; 7 bases align to TRBD2. Germline CDR1 reads LNHDA; CDR2 reads SQIVND (reference sequence). This CDR3 spans 15 amino acids. Germline trimming cut 6 bases from V and 5 bases from J; bases unmatched to any gene: 13. The CDR3 sequence is CASSPLPSGKHEQYF. As DNA, the CDR3 is TGTGCCAGTAGCCCTTTACCCAGCGGGAAACACGAGCAGTACTTC.

The chain combines TRBV28 with TRBJ2-7; D may be TRBD1 or TRBD2 (5 bases each). V dropped 8 bases and J dropped 5 bases, with 16 bases sitting between them. The CDR3 has 13 residues. Germline loops: CDR1 MDHEN, CDR2 SYDVKM. In nucleotides, the CDR3 is TGTGCCAGCCTCCGGGACGGCCAACACGAGCAGTACTTC. This codes for CASLRDGQHEQYF.

The gene calls are TRBV25-1 and TRBJ2-7; TRBD1 matches 10 bases. Germline V gene lookup returns CDR1 MGHDK and CDR2 SYGVNS. The CDR3 is made up of 14 amino acids. Losses at the gene ends were 5 bases for V and 3 bases for J; bases not matched to a gene: 4. The CDR3 coding sequence is TGTGCCAGCAGTCAGGGACAGGGGCACTACGAGCAGTACTTC. Its protein is CASSQGQGHYEQYF.

This chain links TRBV19 with TRBJ2-1; the match to TRBD2 covers 7 bases. This CDR3 is 13 amino acids long. Unmatched junction bases numbered 6, after V lost 5 bases and J lost 8 bases. Germline CDR1 is LNHDA and CDR2 is SQIVND (reference sequence). The CDR3 protein is CASSFGGGDEQFF. The CDR3 DNA sequence: TGTGCCAGTAGTTTTGGGGGAGGGGATGAGCAGTTCTTC.

The gene calls are TRBV19 and TRBJ2-1; 11 nucleotides align to TRBD2. The CDR3 has 13 residues. The germline CDR1 and CDR2 sequences are LNHDA and SQIVND (reference sequence). With V trimmed by 5 bases and J by 9 bases, 3 bases remained unmatched. CDR3 nucleotide sequence: TGTGCCAGTAGTTCAACTAGCGGGAGTGAGCAGTTCTTC. This translates into CASSSTSGSEQFF. The entire variable domain, with the rest obtained from reference TRBV19 and TRBJ2-1, is as follows: DGGITQSPKYLFRKEGQNVTLSCEQNLNHDAMYWYRQDPGQGLRLIYYSQIVNDFQKGDIAEGYSVSREKKESFPLTVTSAQKNPTAFYLCASSSTSGSEQFFGPGTRLTVL.

The chain joins TRBV5-1 to TRBJ2-3; 8 positions match TRBD2. CDR1 is SGHRS and CDR2 is YFSETQ in the germline V gene. The CDR3 has 15 amino acids. The V and J ends lost 3 bases and 3 bases, in that order; junction bases with no gene match: 6. The CDR3 reads CASSYLTSATDTQYF. In DNA, the CDR3 is TGCGCCAGCAGCTATTTGACTAGCGCTACAGATACGCAGTATTTT. Complete variable domain (other parts from reference TRBV5-1 and TRBJ2-3): KAGVTQTPRYLIKTRGQQVTLSCSPISGHRSVSWYQQTPGQGLQFLFEYFSETQRNKGNFPGRFSGRQFSNSRSEMNVSTLELGDSALYLCASSYLTSATDTQYFGPGTRLTVL.

The chain couples TRBV7-2 to TRBJ2-5; D could derive from TRBD1 or TRBD2 (5 bases each). Deletions cut 6 bases from V and 8 bases from J, with 16 bases between. Germline CDR1 reads SGHTA; CDR2 reads FQGNSA. This CDR3 region has 13 residues. The CDR3 DNA reads TGTGCCAGCAGTCTCCGGGGACCTACAACCCAGTACTTC. This gives the protein CASSLRGPTTQYF.

J is TRBJ1-1 and V is TRBV29-1; D ambiguous. This CDR3 is built from 13 residues. The V end lost 3 bases, the J end lost 5 bases, and 13 bases lay between the germline ends. Germline V gives CDR1 SQVTM, CDR2 ANQGSEA. The CDR3: CSVETTLGTEAFF. In DNA, the CDR3 is TGCAGCGTTGAGACGACCCTGGGGACTGAAGCTTTCTTT.

J is TRBJ1-1 and V is TRBV5-1; D remains ambiguous. Trimming took off 4 bases at V and 6 bases at J, with 13 bases between the two ends. The germline V gene encodes CDR1 SGHRS and CDR2 YFSETQ. This CDR3 spans 13 amino acids. The CDR3 sequence is CASSLPEASEAFF. The CDR3 region has the DNA TGCGCCAGCAGCCTCCCAGAAGCTTCTGAAGCTTTCTTT.

The chain joins TRBV27 to TRBJ1-2, with D perhaps matching TRBD1 (5 bases). Germline CDR1 and CDR2: MNHEY and SMNVEV (reference sequence). The CDR3 has 13 residues. Trimming removed 2 bases from V and 4 bases from J, with 8 bases in between. The CDR3 nucleotides read TGTGCCAGCAGTTTAACAGGCCTCTATGGCTACACCTTC. Residues: CASSLTGLYGYTF.

This rearrangement joins TRBV6-5 to TRBJ1-3, with D uncertain. V was pared by 6 bases and J by 9 bases, with 9 bases between. Germline V gene sequence: CDR1 MNHEY, CDR2 SVGAGI. The CDR3 loop spans 11 amino acids. The chain's CDR3 is CASRMIGTIYF. CDR3 coding DNA: TGTGCCAGCAGGATGATAGGCACCATATATTTT.

The chain is built from TRBV2 and TRBJ1-2, with 9 nucleotides matching TRBD1. The CDR3 has 13 amino acids. The V segment lost 5 bases and the J segment 8 bases; nucleotides outside the gene matches: 6. Per the germline V gene, CDR1 is SNHLY and CDR2 is FYNNEI. DNA of the CDR3: TGTGCCAGCAGTCGACAGGGGGAGTGGGGCTACACCTTC. Protein sequence: CASSRQGEWGYTF.

The J gene is TRBJ1-2, the V gene TRBV7-3, with a weak D call TRBD1 (5 bases). The CDR3 is 14 amino acids. Germline CDR1 reads SGHTA; CDR2 reads FQGTGA. The V end was cut by 5 bases, the J end by 2 bases, with 12 bases between. CDR3 amino acids: CASSPAGGNYGYTF. DNA for the CDR3: TGTGCCAGCAGCCCCGCGGGGGGGAACTATGGCTACACCTTC.

The chain uses TRBV6-2 or TRBV6-3 and TRBJ2-1; possibly TRBD1 or TRBD2 for D (6 bases each). V gave up 4 bases and J gave up 5 bases, with 27 bases separating them. CDR1 and CDR2 from the germline V gene are MNHEY and SVGEGT. This CDR3 spans 19 amino acids. For the CDR3, the DNA is TGTGCCAGCAGTTCAGTACGGGGGCGCATGGTAGCTCTACACAATGAGCAGTTCTTC. Protein: CASSSVRGRMVALHNEQFF.

This chain connects TRBV4-2 to TRBJ2-1, with D hard to call. CDR3 length: 13 residues. From germline, CDR1 is LGHNA and CDR2 YNFKEQ. V shed 1 base and J shed 5 bases, with 6 bases lying between them. CDR3 DNA: TGTGCCAGCAGCCAAGCTTCGGACAATGAGCAGTTCTTC. It is translated as CASSQASDNEQFF.